This T cell receptor beta chain was recorded in a study of blood T cells in healthy people across ages. Of note for this clonotype: What it binds is unknown.

Germline-derived CDR1 and CDR2 are LNHNV and YYDKDF (reference sequence). The CDR3 is 15 amino acids. V gave up 0 bases and J gave up 7 bases, with 13 bases separating them. Regarding the study as a whole: Per million T cells, TCR beta diversity dropped about linearly as age rose.

PCR was performed a second time for 7 to 11 cycles using a sample-barcoded 5' primer and a J-beta primer mix. Unique molecular identifiers of 12 random nucleotides labeled each cDNA. TCRdb recomputed calls from the 5' RACE reads with MiXCR, one row per CDR3 protein. The sample yields hundreds of thousands of distinct CDR3 sequences, approximately 29% seen once. Sample: blood. V gene TRBV15 combines with J gene TRBJ1-5; a possible D gene is TRBD1 (5 bases). The sequence came from an elderly woman in good health. CDR3 sequence reads: CATSRERGIGQPQHF. The CDR3 DNA reads TGTGCCACCAGCAGAGAGAGGGGCATCGGGCAGCCCCAGCATTTT.